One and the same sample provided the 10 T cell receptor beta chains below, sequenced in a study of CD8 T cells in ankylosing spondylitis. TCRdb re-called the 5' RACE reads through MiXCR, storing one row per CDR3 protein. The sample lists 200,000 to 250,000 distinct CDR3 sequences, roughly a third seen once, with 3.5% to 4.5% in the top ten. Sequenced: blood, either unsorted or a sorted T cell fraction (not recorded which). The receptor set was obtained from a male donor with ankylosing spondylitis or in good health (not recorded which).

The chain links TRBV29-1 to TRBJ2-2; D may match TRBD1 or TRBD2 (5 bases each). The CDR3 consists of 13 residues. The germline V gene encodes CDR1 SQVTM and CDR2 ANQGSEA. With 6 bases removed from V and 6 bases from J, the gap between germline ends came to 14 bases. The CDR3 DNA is TGCAGCGTCGGGGTAGGGGTTGCCGGGGAGCTGTTTTTT. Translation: CSVGVGVAGELFF.

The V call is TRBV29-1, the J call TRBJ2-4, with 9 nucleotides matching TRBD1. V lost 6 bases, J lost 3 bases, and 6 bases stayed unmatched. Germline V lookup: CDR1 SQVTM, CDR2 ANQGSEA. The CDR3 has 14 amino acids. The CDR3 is CSVRTGDYKNIQYF. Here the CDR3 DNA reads TGCAGCGTACGGACAGGGGACTACAAAAACATTCAGTACTTC.

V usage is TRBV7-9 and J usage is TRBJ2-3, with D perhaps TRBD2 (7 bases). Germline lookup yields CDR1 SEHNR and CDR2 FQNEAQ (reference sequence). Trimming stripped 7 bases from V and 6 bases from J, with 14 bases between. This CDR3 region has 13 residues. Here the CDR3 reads CASTEGGPDTQYF. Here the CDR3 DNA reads TGTGCCAGCACGGAGGGGGGGCCGGATACGCAGTATTTT.

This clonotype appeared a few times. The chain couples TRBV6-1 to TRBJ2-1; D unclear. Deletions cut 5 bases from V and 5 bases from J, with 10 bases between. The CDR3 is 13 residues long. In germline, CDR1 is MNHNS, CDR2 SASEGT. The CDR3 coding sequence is TGTGCCAGCAGTCCTCGGGCGGACAATGAGCAGTTCTTC. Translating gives CASSPRADNEQFF.

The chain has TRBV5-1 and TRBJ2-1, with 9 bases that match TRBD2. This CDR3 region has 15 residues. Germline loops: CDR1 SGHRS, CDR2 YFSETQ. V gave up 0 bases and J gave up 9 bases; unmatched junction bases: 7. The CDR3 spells CASSLAAAGGPEQFF. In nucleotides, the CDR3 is TGCGCCAGCAGCTTGGCGGCAGCGGGGGGACCTGAGCAGTTCTTC. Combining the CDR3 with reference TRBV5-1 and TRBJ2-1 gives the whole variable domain KAGVTQTPRYLIKTRGQQVTLSCSPISGHRSVSWYQQTPGQGLQFLFEYFSETQRNKGNFPGRFSGRQFSNSRSEMNVSTLELGDSALYLCASSLAAAGGPEQFFGPGTRLTVL.

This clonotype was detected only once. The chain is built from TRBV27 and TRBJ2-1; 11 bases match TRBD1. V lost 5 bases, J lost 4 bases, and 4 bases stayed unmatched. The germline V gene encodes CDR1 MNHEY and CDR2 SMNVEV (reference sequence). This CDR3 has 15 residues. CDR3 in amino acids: CASSGQGARYNEQFF. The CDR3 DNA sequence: TGTGCCAGCAGTGGACAGGGGGCCCGTTACAATGAGCAGTTCTTC.

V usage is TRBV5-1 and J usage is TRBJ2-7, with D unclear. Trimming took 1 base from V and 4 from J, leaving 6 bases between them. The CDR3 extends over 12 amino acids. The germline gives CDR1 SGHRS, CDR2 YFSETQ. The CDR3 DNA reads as TGCGCCAGCAGCTTGATACCATACGAGCAGTACTTC. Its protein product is CASSLIPYEQYF.

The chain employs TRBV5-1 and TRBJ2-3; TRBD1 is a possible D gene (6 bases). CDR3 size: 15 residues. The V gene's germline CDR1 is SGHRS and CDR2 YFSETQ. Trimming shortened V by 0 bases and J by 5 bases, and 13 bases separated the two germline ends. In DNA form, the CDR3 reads TGCGCCAGCAGCTTGGTCAGGGGCCGTGAAGATACGCAGTATTTT. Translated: CASSLVRGREDTQYF.

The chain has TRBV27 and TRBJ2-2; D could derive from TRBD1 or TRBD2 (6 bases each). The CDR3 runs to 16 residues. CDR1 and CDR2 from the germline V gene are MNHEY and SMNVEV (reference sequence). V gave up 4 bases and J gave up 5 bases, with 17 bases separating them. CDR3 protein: CASSSTGARVTGELFF. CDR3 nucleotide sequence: TGTGCCAGCAGTTCCACGGGGGCGCGGGTTACCGGGGAGCTGTTTTTT.

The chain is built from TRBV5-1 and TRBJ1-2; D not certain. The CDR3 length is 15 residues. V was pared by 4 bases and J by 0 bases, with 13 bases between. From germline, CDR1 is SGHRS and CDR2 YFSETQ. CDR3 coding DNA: TGCGCCAGCAGCACCTACCCCGAAGCTAACTATGGCTACACCTTC. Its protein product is CASSTYPEANYGYTF.